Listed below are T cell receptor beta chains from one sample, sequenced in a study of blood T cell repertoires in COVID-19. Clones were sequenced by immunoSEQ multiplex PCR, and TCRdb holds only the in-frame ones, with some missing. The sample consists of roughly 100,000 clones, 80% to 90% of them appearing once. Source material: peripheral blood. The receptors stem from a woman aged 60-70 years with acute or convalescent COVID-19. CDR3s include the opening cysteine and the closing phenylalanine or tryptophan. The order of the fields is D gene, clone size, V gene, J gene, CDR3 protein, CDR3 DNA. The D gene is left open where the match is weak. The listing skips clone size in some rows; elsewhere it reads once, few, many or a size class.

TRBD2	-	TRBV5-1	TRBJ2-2	CASRLAGNTGELFF	TGCGCCAGCAGGCTAGCGGGGAACACCGGGGAGCTGTTTTTT
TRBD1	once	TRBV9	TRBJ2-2	CASRHTGAGELFF	TGTGCCAGCAGACACACAGGGGCCGGGGAGCTGTTTTTT
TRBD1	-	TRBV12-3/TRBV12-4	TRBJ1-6	CASSGTVNSPLHF	TGTGCCAGCAGTGGGACAGTCAATTCACCCCTCCACTTT
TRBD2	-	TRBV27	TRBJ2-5	CASSFVGRAGETQYF	TGTGCCAGCAGTTTTGTCGGGAGGGCCGGGGAGACCCAGTACTTC
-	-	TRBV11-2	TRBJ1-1	CASSSQGGAKTEAFF	TGTGCCAGCAGCTCACAAGGGGGGGCCAAGACTGAAGCTTTCTTT
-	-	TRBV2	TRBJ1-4	CASSDHPGALNEKLFF	TGTGCCAGCAGTGACCATCCAGGGGCTCTTAATGAAAAACTGTTTTTT
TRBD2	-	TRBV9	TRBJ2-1	CASSVAGLISEQFF	TGTGCCAGCAGCGTAGCGGGACTAATCTCTGAGCAGTTCTTC
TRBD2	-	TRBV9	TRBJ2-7	CASSVAGTRDYEQYF	TGTGCCAGCAGCGTAGCCGGGACTAGAGACTACGAGCAGTACTTC
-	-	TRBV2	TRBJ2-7	CASNIREGQEQYF	TGTGCCAGCAACATTCGAGAGGGTCAGGAGCAGTACTTC
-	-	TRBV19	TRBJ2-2	CASSTLGPELFF	TGTGCCAGTAGTACCCTAGGCCCGGAGCTGTTTTTT
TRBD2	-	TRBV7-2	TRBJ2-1	CASSLARLTSGTTTRYNEQFF	TGTGCCAGCAGCTTAGCACGGCTGACTAGCGGGACTACGACGCGATACAATGAGCAGTTCTTC
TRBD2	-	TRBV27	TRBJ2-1	CASSTRLAGSSGNEQFF	TGTGCCAGCAGTACCCGACTAGCGGGCTCGTCTGGCAATGAGCAGTTCTTC
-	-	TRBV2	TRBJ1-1	CASSEREFDTEAFF	TGTGCCAGCAGTGAGAGGGAGTTCGACACTGAAGCTTTCTTT
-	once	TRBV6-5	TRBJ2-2	CASSFQGYTGELFF	TGTGCCAGCAGTTTCCAGGGCTACACCGGGGAGCTGTTTTTT
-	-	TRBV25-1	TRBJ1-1	CASIDTVNTEAFF	TGTGCCAGCATCGATACAGTGAACACTGAAGCTTTCTTT
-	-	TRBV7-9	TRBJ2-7	CASSHLRVDEQYF	TGTGCCAGCAGCCACCTTCGGGTCGACGAGCAGTACTTC
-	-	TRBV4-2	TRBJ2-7	CASSQVTRQVISEQYF	TGTGCCAGCAGCCAAGTTACCAGGCAAGTAATCTCCGAGCAGTACTTC
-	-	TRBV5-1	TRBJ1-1	CASSSAWQGNTEAFF	TGCGCCAGCAGCTCCGCTTGGCAGGGGAACACTGAAGCTTTCTTT
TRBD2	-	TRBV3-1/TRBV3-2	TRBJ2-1	CASSGAGLAFNEQFF	TGTGCCAGCAGCGGTGCGGGACTAGCTTTCAATGAGCAGTTCTTC
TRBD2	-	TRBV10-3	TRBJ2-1	CAISEVGTSGYNEQFF	TGTGCCATCAGTGAGGTAGGGACTAGCGGTTACAATGAGCAGTTCTTC
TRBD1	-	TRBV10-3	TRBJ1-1	CAISATGGNTEAFF	TGTGCCATCAGCGCGACAGGGGGGAACACTGAAGCTTTCTTT
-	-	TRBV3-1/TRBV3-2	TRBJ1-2	CASSQGAAGPTYGYTF	TGTGCCAGCAGCCAAGGAGCGGCAGGCCCGACGTATGGCTACACCTTC
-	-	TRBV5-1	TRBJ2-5	CASSFQGSAETQYF	TGCGCCAGCAGCTTCCAGGGTTCTGCAGAGACCCAGTACTTC
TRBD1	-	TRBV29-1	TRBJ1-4	CSAGQGVGEKLFF	TGCAGCGCCGGACAGGGGGTAGGGGAAAAACTGTTTTTT
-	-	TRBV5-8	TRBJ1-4	CASSRGLGEKLFF	TGTGCCAGCAGCCGAGGACTGGGCGAAAAACTGTTTTTT